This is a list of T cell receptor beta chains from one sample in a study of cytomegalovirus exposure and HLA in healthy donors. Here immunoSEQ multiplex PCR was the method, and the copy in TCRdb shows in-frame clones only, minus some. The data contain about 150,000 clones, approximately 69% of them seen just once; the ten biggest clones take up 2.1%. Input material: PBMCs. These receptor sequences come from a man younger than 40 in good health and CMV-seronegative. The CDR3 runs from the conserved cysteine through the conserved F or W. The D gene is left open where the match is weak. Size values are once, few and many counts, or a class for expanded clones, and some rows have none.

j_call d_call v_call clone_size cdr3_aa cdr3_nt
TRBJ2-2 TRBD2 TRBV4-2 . CASSQLGLAGGLDGELFF TGTGCCAGCAGCCAATTGGGACTAGCGGGGGGGCTCGACGGGGAGCTGTTTTTT
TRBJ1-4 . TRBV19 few CASSILQGNEKLFF TGTGCCAGTAGTATTTTACAGGGTAATGAAAAACTGTTTTTT
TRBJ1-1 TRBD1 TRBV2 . CANTQGAENTEAFF TGTGCCAACACCCAGGGGGCCGAGAACACTGAAGCTTTCTTT
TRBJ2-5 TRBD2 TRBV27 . CASSPGLPGGTQYF TGTGCCAGCAGTCCGGGACTACCAGGAGGGACCCAGTACTTC
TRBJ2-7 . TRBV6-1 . CASSELALSYEQYF TGTGCCAGCAGTGAATTAGCACTCTCCTACGAGCAGTACTTC
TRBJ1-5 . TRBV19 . CASSIGERRYSNQPQHF TGTGCCAGTAGTATAGGGGAGAGACGGTATAGCAATCAGCCCCAGCATTTT
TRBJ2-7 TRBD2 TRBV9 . CASSPGGSGTYEQYF TGTGCCAGCAGCCCCGGGGGGAGCGGTACCTACGAGCAGTACTTC
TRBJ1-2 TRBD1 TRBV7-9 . CASSLDRGNYGYTF TGTGCCAGCAGCTTAGACAGGGGGAACTATGGCTACACCTTC
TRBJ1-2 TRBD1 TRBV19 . CASTLGQGNYGYTF TGTGCCAGTACGCTGGGACAGGGCAACTATGGCTACACCTTC
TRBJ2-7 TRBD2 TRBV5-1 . CASSLISSGGPYEQYF TGCGCCAGCAGCTTGATATCTAGCGGGGGACCTTACGAGCAGTACTTC
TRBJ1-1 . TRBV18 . CASSPNSATEAFF TGTGCCAGCTCACCAAACAGTGCCACTGAAGCTTTCTTT
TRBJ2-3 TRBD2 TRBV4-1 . CASSPGTIRRRDTQYF TGCGCCAGCAGCCCTGGGACTATTCGGAGGAGAGATACGCAGTATTTT
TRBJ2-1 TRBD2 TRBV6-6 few CASSPRGGSYNEQFF TGTGCCAGCAGTCCCCGCGGGGGGTCCTACAATGAGCAGTTCTTC